These 20 T cell receptor beta chains share one sample of origin, sequenced in a study of blood T cell repertoires in COVID-19 (dated by TCRdb to the early 2020s). Libraries were made using the immunoSEQ multiplex PCR assay. Entries here come from immuneACCESS through TCRdb and include only in-frame sequences with V and J called. Some clones fail to appear in such tables; in the studies checked, an unresolved V gene covers under half of the shortfall, and the cause of the remainder is unknown. Present in this sample are over 250,000 clones, more than 80% of which were seen just once. Jointly, the top ten make up 6.3% of the sample. Sample: peripheral blood. The receptors originated from a woman between 50 and 59 years old with COVID-19, enrolled during active disease.

This clone appeared a single time. The V gene is TRBV19, the J gene TRBJ2-5; a weak D match, TRBD1 (6 bases). Trimming cost V 8 bases and J 2 bases, with 12 bases left between them. The CDR3 length is 13 residues. Germline CDR1 LNHDA, CDR2 SQIVND (reference sequence). CDR3 region: CASSWQGQETQYF. Here the CDR3 DNA reads TGTGCCAGTTCCTGGCAGGGGCAAGAGACCCAGTACTTC.

The rearrangement uses TRBV27 and TRBJ1-1; no definite D call. Germline-derived CDR1 and CDR2 are MNHEY and SMNVEV (reference sequence). Trimming left V 7 bases short and J 4 bases short, with 22 bases between. The CDR3 contains 16 residues. The CDR3 DNA reads as TGTGCCAGCATAGGTTTTCCCCTCCGGGGAGGCACTGAAGCTTTCTTT. Its protein is CASIGFPLRGGTEAFF.

Remarks on this clone: The sample carries other DNA sequences with the same CDR3. The rearrangement joins TRBV12-3 or TRBV12-4 to TRBJ2-1, with unresolved D. The CDR3 is made up of 11 amino acids. Trimming pared 6 bases from V and 4 bases from J, leaving 4 bases between. The CDR3 protein is CASSQYNEQFF. The CDR3 DNA reads as TGTGCCAGCAGCCAATACAATGAGCAGTTCTTC.

The CDR3 region has the DNA TGTGCTAGTGGTTTATTCGGTTGGGAGCAGTTCTTC. It specifies CASGLFGWEQFF. V is TRBV12-5 and J is TRBJ2-1; D unresolved. Per the germline V gene, CDR1 is LGHNT and CDR2 is FRNRAP. The CDR3 has 12 residues. With 3 bases removed from V and 10 bases from J, the gap between germline ends came to 10 bases.

This chain links TRBV11-3 with TRBJ2-7; D perhaps matches TRBD1 (5 bases). The ends were cut back, 4 bases at V and 5 bases at J, with 15 bases in the middle. The CDR3 has 14 residues. Germline V gene lookup returns CDR1 SGHNT and CDR2 YENEEA. The CDR3: CASSSASQGDEQYF. DNA for the CDR3: TGTGCCAGCAGCTCCGCCTCTCAGGGTGACGAGCAGTACTTC.

V and J are TRBV6-2 or TRBV6-3 and TRBJ2-2; TRBD1 is a possible D gene (6 bases). This CDR3 has 14 amino acids. V lost 5 bases, J lost 1 base, and 8 bases lay in between. The germline CDR1 and CDR2 sequences are MNHEY and SVGEGT. The CDR3 DNA follows: TGTGCCAGCAGTCCGGGACAGAACACCGGGGAGCTGTTTTTT. As protein: CASSPGQNTGELFF.

This clone was picked up one time. The chain recombines TRBV2 with TRBJ2-5; a possible D gene is TRBD2 (5 bases). This CDR3 region has 15 residues. Germline V gene sequence: CDR1 SNHLY, CDR2 FYNNEI. V dropped 0 bases and J dropped 4 bases, with 12 bases sitting between them. The CDR3 here is CASSEAFRGLETQYF. In DNA, the CDR3 is TGTGCCAGCAGTGAAGCTTTTCGTGGACTAGAGACCCAGTACTTC.

The chain couples TRBV29-1 to TRBJ1-1; 12 bases match TRBD1. This CDR3 has 23 amino acids. Germline-derived CDR1 and CDR2 are SQVTM and ANQGSEA. Unmatched junction bases numbered 33, after V lost 4 bases and J lost 6 bases. CDR3 DNA: TGCAGCGTTGGGGGCTTCTACGGGACAGGGGGCGAAGGTGGGGTAAAAACTTGGTCTGAAGCTTTCTTT. Protein: CSVGGFYGTGGEGGVKTWSEAFF. Looking up the rest from reference TRBV29-1 and TRBJ1-1 gives the full variable domain: SAVISQKPSRDICQRGTSLTIQCQVDSQVTMMFWYRQQPGQSLTLIATANQGSEATYESGFVIDKFPISRPNLTFSTLTVSNMSPEDSSIYLCSVGGFYGTGGEGGVKTWSEAFFGQGTRLTVV.

V usage is TRBV6-5 and J usage is TRBJ2-5; D may be TRBD2 (6 bases). V lost 6 bases and J 2 bases, leaving 16 bases between the germline ends. Germline CDR1 reads MNHEY; CDR2 reads SVGAGI. The CDR3 contains 15 residues. The CDR3 nucleotides are TGTGCCAGCAGAGGTCTAGGGAGGCCGCAAGAGACCCAGTACTTC. Encoded protein: CASRGLGRPQETQYF.

The V call is TRBV14, the J call TRBJ2-7, with TRBD2 identical over 9 bases. The CDR3 extends over 16 amino acids. J was trimmed by 3 bases and V by 3 bases; bases with no gene match: 9. Per germline, CDR1 SGHDN and CDR2 FVKESK. CDR3 protein: CASSHLGGREFYEQYF. DNA for the CDR3: TGTGCCAGCAGCCATCTGGGCGGGAGGGAGTTCTACGAGCAGTACTTC.

The chain recombines TRBV18 with TRBJ2-7; perhaps TRBD2 as D (5 bases). The CDR3 is 14 residues long. V lost 6 bases and J lost 7, with 19 bases in between. CDR1 is KGHSH, CDR2 LQKENI, per germline. CDR3 nucleotide sequence: TGTGCCAGCTCCCAGCTAGCCCAAGACGGGGAGCAGTACTTC. Translation gives CASSQLAQDGEQYF.

V is TRBV9 and J is TRBJ2-1, with 7 positions matching TRBD1. CDR3 length: 15 residues. Germline lookup yields CDR1 SGDLS and CDR2 YYNGEE. V lost 3 bases, J lost 4 bases, and 7 bases stayed unmatched. This CDR3 is CASSGGGTAYNEQFF. As DNA, the CDR3 is TGTGCCAGCAGCGGTGGTGGGACAGCTTACAATGAGCAGTTCTTC.

The gene calls are TRBV19 and TRBJ2-7, with 12 bases matching TRBD2. With V trimmed by 4 bases and J by 5 bases, 9 bases remained unmatched. CDR3 size: 16 residues. Germline assignment: CDR1 LNHDA and CDR2 SQIVND (reference sequence). The CDR3 region is CASSTRLAGVIHEQYF. The CDR3 DNA follows: TGTGCCAGTAGTACCCGACTAGCGGGAGTGATACACGAGCAGTACTTC.

The V and J genes are TRBV5-1 and TRBJ2-2; 11 bases are shared with TRBD1. The CDR3 loop spans 14 amino acids. V was clipped by 4 bases and J by 6 bases; unmatched bases: 2. Germline CDR1 is SGHRS and CDR2 is YFSETQ. The DNA of the CDR3 is TGCGCCAGCAGCAGGACAGGGGGCCCCGGGGAGCTGTTTTTT. This codes for CASSRTGGPGELFF.

The chain joins TRBV9 to TRBJ1-2; TRBD1 aligns across 7 bases. V gave up 0 bases and J gave up 4 bases; unmatched junction bases: 6. The CDR3 consists of 15 residues. Germline CDR1 and CDR2: SGDLS and YYNGEE. The CDR3 DNA follows: TGTGCCAGCAGCGTAGAAAATTCAGGGGGCTATGGCTACACCTTC. It codes for CASSVENSGGYGYTF.

V gene TRBV5-1 combines with J gene TRBJ2-7; D call uncertain. V gave up 2 bases and J gave up 0 bases, with 6 bases separating them. The CDR3 consists of 13 residues. The V gene's germline CDR1 is SGHRS and CDR2 YFSETQ. The CDR3 DNA reads as TGCGCCAGCAGCTTTCAACTCTCCTACGAGCAGTACTTC. It encodes CASSFQLSYEQYF.

V is TRBV6-5 and J is TRBJ2-7, with 10 bases matching TRBD2. In germline, CDR1 is MNHEY, CDR2 SVGAGI. The junction had 11 bases not matched to a gene; V was cut back by 7 bases and J by 5 bases. This CDR3 comprises 15 residues. DNA of the CDR3: TGTGCCAGCACGGGGCGGGCTAGCGGGAGTCACGAGCAGTACTTC. As protein: CASTGRASGSHEQYF.

This clone was seen a single time. This rearrangement joins TRBV6-2 or TRBV6-3 to TRBJ2-1; TRBD2 agrees at 10 bases. The J segment lost 6 bases and the V segment lost 0 bases, leaving 5 bases of the junction unmatched. The V gene's germline CDR1 is MNHEY and CDR2 SVGEGT. The CDR3 sequence is 16 residues long. This CDR3 reads CASSYSKREGRNEQFF. Written as DNA, the CDR3 is TGTGCCAGCAGTTACTCGAAGCGGGAGGGCCGCAATGAGCAGTTCTTC.

The V and J genes are TRBV7-2 and TRBJ2-5, with D uncertain. Germline lookup yields CDR1 SGHTA and CDR2 FQGNSA. Trimming left V 8 bases short and J 5 bases short, with 6 bases between. CDR3 size: 10 residues. The DNA of the CDR3 is TGTGCCAGCGGGCTTGAGACCCAGTACTTC. Amino acid sequence: CASGLETQYF.

As regards this clone: Other nucleotide sequences from this sample produce the same CDR3. The V gene is TRBV20-1, the J gene TRBJ2-7; 10 nucleotides line up with TRBD1. V lost 3 bases and J lost 2; bases outside the gene matches: 7. The CDR3 is 15 residues long. The germline CDR1 and CDR2 sequences are DFQATT and SNEGSKA (reference sequence). The CDR3 DNA follows: TGCAGTGCTAGTATGGGACAGGGGCTTACCTACGAGCAGTACTTC. Its translation: CSASMGQGLTYEQYF.